This T cell receptor beta chain was profiled in a study of STAT5B mutations in CD4+ large granular lymphocyte leukemia. Study results and caveats: Data were not HLA-matched across samples.

The assay was run at survey level. Authors' data handling: Productive clonotypes were detectable down to 2.59 x 10-5 frequency. Only in-frame clones appear in the TCRdb table, and some are missing; sequencing was by immunoSEQ multiplex PCR. V and J calls and clone size are copied from that table; D and trimming were computed from the DNA. The table shows some 23,000 clones, with about 79% occurring only once. On this clone itself: Its antigen is unknown.

Sequencing was carried out using CD4+ T cells from blood buffy coats. The sequence was collected from a human donor in good health.

CDR3 amino acids: CASSRGHIGGYTF. In DNA, the CDR3 is TGTGCCAGCAGCAGGGGGCATATCGGTGGCTACACCTTC. The chain joins TRBV21-1 to TRBJ1-2; the table's TRBD1 call for D was not verified on the DNA. TRBV21-1 is reported as a pseudogene. The CDR3 loop spans 13 amino acids.